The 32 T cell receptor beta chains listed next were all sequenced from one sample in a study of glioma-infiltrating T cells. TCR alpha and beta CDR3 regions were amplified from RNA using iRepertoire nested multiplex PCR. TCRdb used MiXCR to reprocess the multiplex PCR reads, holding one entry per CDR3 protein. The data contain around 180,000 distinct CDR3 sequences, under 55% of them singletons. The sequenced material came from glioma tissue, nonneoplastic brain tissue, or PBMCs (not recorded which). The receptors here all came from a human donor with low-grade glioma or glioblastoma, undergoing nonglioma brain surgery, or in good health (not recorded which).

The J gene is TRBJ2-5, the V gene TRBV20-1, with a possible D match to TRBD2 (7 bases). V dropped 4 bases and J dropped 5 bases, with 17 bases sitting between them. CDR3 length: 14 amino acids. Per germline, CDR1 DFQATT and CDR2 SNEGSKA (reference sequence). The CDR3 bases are TGCAGTGCTACCCCGGAGGGGGGGTCCGAGACCCAGTACTTC. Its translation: CSATPEGGSETQYF.

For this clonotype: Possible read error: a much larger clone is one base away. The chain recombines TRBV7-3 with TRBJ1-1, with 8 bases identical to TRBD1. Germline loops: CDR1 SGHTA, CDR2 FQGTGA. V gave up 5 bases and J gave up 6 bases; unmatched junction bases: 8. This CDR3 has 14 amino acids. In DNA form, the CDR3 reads TGTGCCAGCAGCCCGGGACAGGCCAACCCTGAAGCTTTCTTT. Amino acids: CASSPGQANPEAFF. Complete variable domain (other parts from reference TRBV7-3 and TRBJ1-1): GAGVSQTPSNKVTEKGKYVELRCDPISGHTALYWYRQSLGQGPEFLIYFQGTGAADDSGLPNDRFFAVRPEGSVSTLKIQRTERGDSAVYLCASSPGQANPEAFFGQGTRLTVV.

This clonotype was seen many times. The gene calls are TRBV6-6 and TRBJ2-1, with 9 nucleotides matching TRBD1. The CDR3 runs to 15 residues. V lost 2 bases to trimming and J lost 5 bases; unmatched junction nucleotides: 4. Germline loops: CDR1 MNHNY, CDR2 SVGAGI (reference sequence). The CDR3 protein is CASSYGGQGHNEQFF. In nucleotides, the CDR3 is TGTGCCAGCAGTTACGGGGGACAGGGACACAATGAGCAGTTCTTC.

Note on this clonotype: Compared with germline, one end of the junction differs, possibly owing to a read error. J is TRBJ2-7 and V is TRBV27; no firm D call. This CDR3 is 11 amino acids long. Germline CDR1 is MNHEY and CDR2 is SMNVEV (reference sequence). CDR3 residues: CASMISYQQYF. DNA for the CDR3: TGTGCCAGCATGATCTCCTACCAGCAGTACTTC.

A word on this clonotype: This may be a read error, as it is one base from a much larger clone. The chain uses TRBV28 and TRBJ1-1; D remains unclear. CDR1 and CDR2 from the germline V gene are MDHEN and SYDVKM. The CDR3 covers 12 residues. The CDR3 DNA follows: TGTGCCAGCAGAGTGCCGCTGGGAGGAGCTTTATTT. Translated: CASRVPLGGALF. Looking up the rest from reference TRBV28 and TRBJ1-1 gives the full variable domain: DVKVTQSSRYLVKRTGEKVFLECVQDMDHENMFWYRQDPGLGLRLIYFSYDVKMKEKGDIPEGYSVSREKKERFSLILESASTNQTSMYLCASRVPLGGALFGQGTRLTVV.

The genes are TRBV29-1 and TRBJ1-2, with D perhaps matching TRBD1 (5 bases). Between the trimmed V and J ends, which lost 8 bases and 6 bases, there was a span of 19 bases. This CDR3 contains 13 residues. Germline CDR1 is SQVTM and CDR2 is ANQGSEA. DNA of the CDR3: TGCAGCCTACCACCTCCTGGGACGGATGGCTACACCTTC. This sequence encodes CSLPPPGTDGYTF.

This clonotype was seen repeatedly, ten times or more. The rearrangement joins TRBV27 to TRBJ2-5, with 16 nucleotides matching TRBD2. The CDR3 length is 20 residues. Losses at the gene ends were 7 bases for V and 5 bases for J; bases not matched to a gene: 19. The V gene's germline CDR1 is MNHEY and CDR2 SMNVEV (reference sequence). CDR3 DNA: TGTGCCAGCATCCCCCTCGGGACTAGCGGGAGGGCTACAATAAAGGAGACCCAGTACTTC. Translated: CASIPLGTSGRATIKETQYF.

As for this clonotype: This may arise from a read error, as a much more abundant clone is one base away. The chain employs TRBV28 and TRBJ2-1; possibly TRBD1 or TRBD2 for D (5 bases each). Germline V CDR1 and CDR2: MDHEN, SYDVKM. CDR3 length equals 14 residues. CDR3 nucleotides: TGTGCCAACAGTTATACTTCACTTTGGGGGGAGCAGTTCTTC. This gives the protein CANSYTSLWGEQFF.

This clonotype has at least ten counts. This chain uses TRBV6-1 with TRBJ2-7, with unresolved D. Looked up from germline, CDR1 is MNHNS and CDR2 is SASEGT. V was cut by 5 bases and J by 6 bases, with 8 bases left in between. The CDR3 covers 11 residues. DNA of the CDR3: TGTGCCAGCAGTACCAGAATCGAGCAGTACTTC. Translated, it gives CASSTRIEQYF.

DNA of the CDR3: TGTGCCAGCAATGGACGGATGAACACAGATACGCAGTATTTT. It codes for CASNGRMNTDTQYF. The rearrangement joins TRBV6-1 to TRBJ2-3; the D is unclear. The germline gives CDR1 MNHNS, CDR2 SASEGT. The CDR3 loop spans 14 amino acids. V dropped 7 bases and J dropped 2 bases, with 13 bases sitting between them.

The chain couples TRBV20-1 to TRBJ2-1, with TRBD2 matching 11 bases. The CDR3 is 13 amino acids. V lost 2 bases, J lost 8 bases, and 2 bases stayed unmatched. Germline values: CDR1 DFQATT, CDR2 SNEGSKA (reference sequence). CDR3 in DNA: TGCAGTGCTAGAATAGCGGGAGGGGATGAGCAGTTCTTC. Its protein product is CSARIAGGDEQFF.

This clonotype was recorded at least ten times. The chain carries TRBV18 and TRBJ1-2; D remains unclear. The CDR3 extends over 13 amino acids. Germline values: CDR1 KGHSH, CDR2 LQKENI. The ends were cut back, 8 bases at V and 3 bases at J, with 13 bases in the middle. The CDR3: CASAPGGDYGYTF. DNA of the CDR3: TGTGCCAGCGCCCCGGGAGGAGACTATGGCTACACCTTC. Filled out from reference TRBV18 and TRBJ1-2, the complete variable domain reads NAGVMQNPRHLVRRRGQEARLRCSPMKGHSHVYWYRQLPEEGLKFMVYLQKENIIDESGMPKERFSAEFPKEGPSILRIQQVVRGDSAAYFCASAPGGDYGYTFGSGTRLTVV.

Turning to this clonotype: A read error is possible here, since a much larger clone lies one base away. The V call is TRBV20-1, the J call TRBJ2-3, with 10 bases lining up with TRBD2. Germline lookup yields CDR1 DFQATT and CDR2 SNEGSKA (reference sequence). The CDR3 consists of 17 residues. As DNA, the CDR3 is TGCAGTGCTAGCGAGATTATACTAGCGGGGCTCACAGATACGAAGTATTTT. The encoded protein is CSASEIILAGLTDTKYF.

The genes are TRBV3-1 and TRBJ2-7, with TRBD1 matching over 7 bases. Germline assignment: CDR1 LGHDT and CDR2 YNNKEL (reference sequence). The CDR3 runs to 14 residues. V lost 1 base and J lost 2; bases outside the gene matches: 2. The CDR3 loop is CASSQGDRAYEQYF. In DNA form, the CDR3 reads TGTGCCAGCAGCCAAGGGGACAGAGCCTACGAGCAGTACTTC.

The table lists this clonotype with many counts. This chain's CDR3 is CASSEAGGEHSPLHF. The CDR3 DNA sequence: TGTGCCAGCAGTGAAGCTGGCGGGGAACATTCACCCCTCCACTTT. The J gene is TRBJ1-6, the V gene TRBV2; D not resolved. Germline V CDR1 and CDR2: SNHLY, FYNNEI. This CDR3 has 15 residues. V lost 0 bases to trimming and J lost 8 bases, with 11 bases between them.

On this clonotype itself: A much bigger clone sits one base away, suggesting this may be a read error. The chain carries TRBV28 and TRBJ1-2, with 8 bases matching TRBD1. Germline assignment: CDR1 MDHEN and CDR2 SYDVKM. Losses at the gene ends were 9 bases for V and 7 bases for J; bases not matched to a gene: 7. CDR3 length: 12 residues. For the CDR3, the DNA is TGTGCCAGTAGGACAGGGACCCGTGGCTACACCTTC. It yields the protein CASRTGTRGYTF.

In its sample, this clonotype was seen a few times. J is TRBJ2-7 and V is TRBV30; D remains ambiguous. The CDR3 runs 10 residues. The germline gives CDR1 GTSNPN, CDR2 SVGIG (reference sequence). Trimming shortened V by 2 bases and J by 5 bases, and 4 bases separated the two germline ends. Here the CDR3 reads CAWSHHEQYF. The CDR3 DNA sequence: TGTGCCTGGAGTCACCACGAGCAGTACTTC.

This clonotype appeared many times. CDR3 sequence (DNA): TGTGCCAGCAACGAGCAGCGGGGGATTTTTGGGAATGAGCAGTTCTTC. It yields the protein CASNEQRGIFGNEQFF. The chain joins TRBV28 to TRBJ2-1; 8 nucleotides align to TRBD2. The germline CDR1 and CDR2 sequences are MDHEN and SYDVKM. The CDR3 is made up of 16 amino acids. V trimming: 7 bases; J trimming: 7 bases; junction bases outside the gene matches: 15.

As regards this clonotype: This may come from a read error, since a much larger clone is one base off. CDR3 DNA sequence: TGTGCCAGCAGCGCGGGACAGGAAAATCAGCCCCAGCATTTT. Protein sequence: CASSAGQENQPQHF. V usage is TRBV12-3 or TRBV12-4 and J usage is TRBJ1-5; 8 positions match TRBD1. The CDR3 length is 14 residues. V shed 6 bases and J 4 bases; nucleotides not matched to a gene: 5.

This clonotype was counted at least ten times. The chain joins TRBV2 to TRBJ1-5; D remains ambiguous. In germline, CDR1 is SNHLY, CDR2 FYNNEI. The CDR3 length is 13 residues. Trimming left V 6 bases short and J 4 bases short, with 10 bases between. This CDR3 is CASSPDGNQPQHF. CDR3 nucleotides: TGTGCCAGCAGCCCCGACGGGAATCAGCCCCAGCATTTT.

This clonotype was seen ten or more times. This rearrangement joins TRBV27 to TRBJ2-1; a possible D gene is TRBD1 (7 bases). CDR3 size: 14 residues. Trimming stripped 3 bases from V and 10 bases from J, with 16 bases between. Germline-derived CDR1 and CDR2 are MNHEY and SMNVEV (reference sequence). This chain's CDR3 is CASSFGYPGGEQFF. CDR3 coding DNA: TGTGCCAGCAGTTTCGGTTACCCAGGGGGGGAGCAGTTCTTC.

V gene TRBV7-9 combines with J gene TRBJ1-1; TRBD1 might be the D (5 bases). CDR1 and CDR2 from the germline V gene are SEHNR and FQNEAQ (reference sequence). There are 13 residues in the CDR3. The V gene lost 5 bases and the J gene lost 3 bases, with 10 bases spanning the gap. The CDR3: CASSPPGDTEAFF. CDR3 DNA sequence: TGTGCCAGCAGCCCCCCGGGGGACACTGAAGCTTTCTTT.

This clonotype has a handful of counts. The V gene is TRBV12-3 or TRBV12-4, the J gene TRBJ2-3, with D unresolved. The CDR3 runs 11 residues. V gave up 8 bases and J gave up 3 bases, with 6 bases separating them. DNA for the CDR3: TGTGCCAGCGCCTTTACAGATACGCAGTATTTT. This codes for CASAFTDTQYF.

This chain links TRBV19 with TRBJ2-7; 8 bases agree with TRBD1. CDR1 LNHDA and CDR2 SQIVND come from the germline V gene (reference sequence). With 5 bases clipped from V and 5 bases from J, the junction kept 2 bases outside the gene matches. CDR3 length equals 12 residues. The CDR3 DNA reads TGTGCCAGTAGTGTACAGGGGGACGAGCAGTACTTC. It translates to CASSVQGDEQYF.

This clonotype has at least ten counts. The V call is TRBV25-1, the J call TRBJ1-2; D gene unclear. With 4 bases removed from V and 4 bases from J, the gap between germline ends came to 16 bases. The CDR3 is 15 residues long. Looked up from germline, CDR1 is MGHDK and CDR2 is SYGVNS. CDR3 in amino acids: CASSGEGRSGYGYTF. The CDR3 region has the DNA TGTGCCAGCAGTGGGGAAGGCAGGAGCGGCTATGGCTACACCTTC.

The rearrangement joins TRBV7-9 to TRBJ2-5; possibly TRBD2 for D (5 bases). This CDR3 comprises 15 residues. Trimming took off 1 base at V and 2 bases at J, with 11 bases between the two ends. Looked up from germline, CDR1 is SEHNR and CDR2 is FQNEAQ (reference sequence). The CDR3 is CASSLVIGGQETQYF. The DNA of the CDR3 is TGTGCCAGCAGCTTAGTCATCGGAGGTCAAGAGACCCAGTACTTC.

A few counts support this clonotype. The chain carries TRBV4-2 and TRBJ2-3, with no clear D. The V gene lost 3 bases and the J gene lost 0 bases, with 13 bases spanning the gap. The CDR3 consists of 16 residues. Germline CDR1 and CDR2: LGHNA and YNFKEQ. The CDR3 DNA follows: TGTGCCAGCAGCCAGGACCCGAACCCTAGCACAGATACGCAGTATTTT. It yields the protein CASSQDPNPSTDTQYF.

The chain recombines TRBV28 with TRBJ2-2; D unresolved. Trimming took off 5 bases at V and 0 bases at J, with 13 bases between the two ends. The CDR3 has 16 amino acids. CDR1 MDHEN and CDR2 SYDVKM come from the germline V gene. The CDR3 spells CASSVTTVANTGELFF. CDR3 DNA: TGTGCCAGCAGTGTAACTACAGTTGCGAACACCGGGGAGCTGTTTTTT.

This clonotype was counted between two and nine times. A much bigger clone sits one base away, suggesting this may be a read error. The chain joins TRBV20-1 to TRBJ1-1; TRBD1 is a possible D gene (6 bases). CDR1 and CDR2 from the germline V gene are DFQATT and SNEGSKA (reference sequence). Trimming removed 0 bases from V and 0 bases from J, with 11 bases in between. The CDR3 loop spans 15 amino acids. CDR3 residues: CSARDRTGLNTEAFF. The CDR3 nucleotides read TGCAGTGCTAGAGATCGAACAGGGCTGAACACTGAAGCTTTCTTT.

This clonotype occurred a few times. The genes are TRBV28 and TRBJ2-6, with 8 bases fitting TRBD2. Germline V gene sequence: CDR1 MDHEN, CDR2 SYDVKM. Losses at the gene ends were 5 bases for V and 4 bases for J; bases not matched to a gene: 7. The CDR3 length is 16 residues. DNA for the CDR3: TGTGCCAGCAGTCGGGGGGGCGGGAGCGGGGCCAACGTCCTGACTTTC. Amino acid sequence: CASSRGGGSGANVLTF. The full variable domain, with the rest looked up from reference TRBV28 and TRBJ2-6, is DVKVTQSSRYLVKRTGEKVFLECVQDMDHENMFWYRQDPGLGLRLIYFSYDVKMKEKGDIPEGYSVSREKKERFSLILESASTNQTSMYLCASSRGGGSGANVLTFGAGSRLTVL.

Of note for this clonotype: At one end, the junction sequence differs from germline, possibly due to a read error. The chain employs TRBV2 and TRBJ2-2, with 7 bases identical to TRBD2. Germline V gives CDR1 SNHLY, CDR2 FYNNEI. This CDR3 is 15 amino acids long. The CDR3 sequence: CSSSARTSVTGELFF. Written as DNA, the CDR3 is TGTTCCAGCAGTGCTAGGACTAGTGTCACCGGGGAGCTGTTTTTT.

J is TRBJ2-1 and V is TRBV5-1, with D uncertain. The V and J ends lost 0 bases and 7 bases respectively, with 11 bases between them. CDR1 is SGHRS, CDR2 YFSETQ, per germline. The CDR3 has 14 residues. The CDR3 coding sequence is TGCGCCAGCAGCTTGGGATCGCGAGCGAATGAGCAGTTCTTC. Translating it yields CASSLGSRANEQFF. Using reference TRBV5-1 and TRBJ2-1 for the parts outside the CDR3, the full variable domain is KAGVTQTPRYLIKTRGQQVTLSCSPISGHRSVSWYQQTPGQGLQFLFEYFSETQRNKGNFPGRFSGRQFSNSRSEMNVSTLELGDSALYLCASSLGSRANEQFFGPGTRLTVL.